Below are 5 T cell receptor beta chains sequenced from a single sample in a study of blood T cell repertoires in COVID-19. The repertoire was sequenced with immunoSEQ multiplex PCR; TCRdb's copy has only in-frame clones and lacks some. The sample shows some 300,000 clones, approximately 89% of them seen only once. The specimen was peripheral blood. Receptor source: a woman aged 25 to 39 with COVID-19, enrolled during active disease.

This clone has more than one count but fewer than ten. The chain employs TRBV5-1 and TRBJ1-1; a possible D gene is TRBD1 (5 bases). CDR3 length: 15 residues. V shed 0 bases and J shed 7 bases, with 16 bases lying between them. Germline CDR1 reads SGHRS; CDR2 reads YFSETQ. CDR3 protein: CASSLGARGSGEAFF. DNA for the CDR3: TGCGCCAGCAGCTTGGGGGCTCGGGGGTCCGGTGAAGCTTTCTTT. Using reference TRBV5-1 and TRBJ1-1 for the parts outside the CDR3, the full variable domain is KAGVTQTPRYLIKTRGQQVTLSCSPISGHRSVSWYQQTPGQGLQFLFEYFSETQRNKGNFPGRFSGRQFSNSRSEMNVSTLELGDSALYLCASSLGARGSGEAFFGQGTRLTVV.

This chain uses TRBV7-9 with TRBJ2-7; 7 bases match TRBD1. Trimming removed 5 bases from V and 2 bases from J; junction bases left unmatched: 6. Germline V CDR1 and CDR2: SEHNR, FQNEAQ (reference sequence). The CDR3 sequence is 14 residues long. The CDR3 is CASSPAGGAYEQYF. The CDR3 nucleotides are TGTGCCAGCAGCCCAGCAGGGGGAGCCTACGAGCAGTACTTC.

CDR3 DNA sequence: TGTGCCAGCAGCCTCCAGGGGAGCTCCTACAATGAGCAGTTCTTC. Translation gives CASSLQGSSYNEQFF. The chain is built from TRBV2 and TRBJ2-1, with D perhaps matching TRBD1 (6 bases). The germline V and J ends were trimmed by 6 bases and 0 bases, with 12 bases remaining between them. Germline V lookup: CDR1 SNHLY, CDR2 FYNNEI. CDR3 length: 15 residues.

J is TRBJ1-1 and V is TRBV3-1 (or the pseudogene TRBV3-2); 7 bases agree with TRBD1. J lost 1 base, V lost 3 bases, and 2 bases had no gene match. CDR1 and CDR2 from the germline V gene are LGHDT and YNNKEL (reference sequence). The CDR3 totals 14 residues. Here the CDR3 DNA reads TGTGCCAGCAGCCAGGGGGACAGGAACACTGAAGCTTTCTTT. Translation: CASSQGDRNTEAFF.

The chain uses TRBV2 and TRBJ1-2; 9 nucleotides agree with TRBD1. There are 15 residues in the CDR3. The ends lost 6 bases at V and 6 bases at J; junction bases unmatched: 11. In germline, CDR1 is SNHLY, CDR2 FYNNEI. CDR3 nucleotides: TGTGCCAGCAGACGTCGGACAGGGGCGGATGATGGCTACACCTTC. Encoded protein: CASRRRTGADDGYTF.